The 27 T cell receptor beta chains in this list originate from one sample, sequenced in a study of T cells in Graves' hyperthyroidism and ophthalmopathy (dated by TCRdb to about 2019). The method behind the library was multiplex PCR. TCRdb lists the instrument as Illumina HiSeq 2000. TCR beta CDR3 regions were amplified from RNA transcripts. For the first round of RT-PCR on the TCR CDR3, the HTBI primer set was used together with the Qiagen OneStep RT-PCR kit. TCRdb applied fastp at Q25 and MiXCR to the public reads, then kept only in-frame beta chains. All rows with the same CDR3 protein become a single entry with the most common DNA and genes. Recorded for this sample are hundreds of thousands of distinct CDR3 sequences; 20% to 25% of them occurred a single time. The top ten clones comprise under 55% of the sample. Sequenced sample: blood. The receptors were gathered from a woman between 65 and 79 years old with Graves' ophthalmopathy.

V usage is TRBV10-3 and J usage is TRBJ1-2; D unclear. Trimming took off 10 bases at V and 2 bases at J, with 17 bases between the two ends. The CDR3 is made up of 14 amino acids. CDR1 is ENHRY, CDR2 SYGVKD, per germline. The CDR3 protein is CATLEANRNYGYTF. CDR3 sequence (DNA): TGTGCCACTTTGGAAGCTAATAGAAACTATGGCTACACCTTC.

The chain uses TRBV6-1 and TRBJ1-2; 7 bases align to TRBD1. V lost 6 bases, J lost 0 bases, and 7 bases stayed unmatched. Germline V gene sequence: CDR1 MNHNS, CDR2 SASEGT. The CDR3 contains 15 residues. The CDR3 reads CASRRDRGANYGYTF. The CDR3 nucleotides read TGTGCCAGCAGGCGGGACAGAGGGGCTAACTATGGCTACACCTTC.

The chain is built from TRBV10-1 and TRBJ1-1, with a weak D call TRBD1 (6 bases). The germline V and J ends were trimmed by 0 bases and 5 bases, with 19 bases remaining between them. In germline, CDR1 is WNHNN, CDR2 SYGVQD (reference sequence). This CDR3 is built from 17 residues. CDR3 sequence (DNA): TGCGCCAGCAGTGAGTCCGGGGGCCCGATCCTACGGACTGAAGCTTTCTTT. Translated: CASSESGGPILRTEAFF.

The chain is built from TRBV5-1 and TRBJ2-5, with TRBD2 identical over 7 bases. The CDR3 length is 14 residues. CDR1 and CDR2 (germline): SGHRS, YFSETQ. The V gene end was trimmed by 3 bases and the J gene end by 6 bases; junction bases not matched to a gene: 8. CDR3 sequence reads: CASSYGGSGQTQYF. The CDR3 DNA is TGCGCCAGCAGCTACGGGGGGTCAGGGCAGACCCAGTACTTC.

This clonotype has a handful of counts. The chain couples TRBV5-1 to TRBJ1-1; possibly TRBD1 for D (6 bases). V lost 4 bases to trimming and J lost 1 base, with 11 bases between them. Germline CDR1 is SGHRS and CDR2 is YFSETQ. CDR3 length equals 14 residues. The CDR3 protein is CASSPWGANTEAFF. The CDR3 DNA sequence: TGCGCCAGCAGCCCCTGGGGGGCGAACACTGAAGCTTTCTTT.

This chain links TRBV19 with TRBJ2-2, with TRBD2 matching over 11 bases. CDR3 size: 19 residues. After removal of 4 bases from V and 0 bases from J, the junction contained 10 bases not matched to a gene. The V gene's germline CDR1 is LNHDA and CDR2 SQIVND (reference sequence). The CDR3 nucleotides are TGTGCCAGTAGTAGCGGACTAGCGGGCCGCAACACGAACACCGGGGAGCTGTTTTTT. It codes for CASSSGLAGRNTNTGELFF.

Concerning this clonotype: Since a much larger clone is just one base distant, this may be a read error. The V call is TRBV28, the J call TRBJ2-5; a possible D gene is TRBD1 (6 bases). The length of the CDR3 is 13 residues. Germline V gene data show CDR1 as MDHEN and CDR2 as SYDVKM. The CDR3 sequence is CASTWGQQGTQYF. CDR3 bases: TGTGCCAGCACCTGGGGGCAGCAAGGGACCCAGTACTTC.

The rearrangement uses TRBV12-3 or TRBV12-4 and TRBJ2-7; 9 bases match TRBD1. V lost 6 bases, J lost 3 bases, and 9 bases stayed unmatched. The CDR3 extends over 15 amino acids. CDR3 region: CASSVTPGQGYEQYF. The CDR3 nucleotides are TGTGCCAGCAGCGTAACCCCGGGACAGGGCTACGAGCAGTACTTC.

This clonotype appeared many times. J is TRBJ1-2 and V is TRBV2; D remains ambiguous. This CDR3 comprises 14 residues. V lost 3 bases and J lost 0, with 8 bases in between. Germline CDR1 is SNHLY and CDR2 is FYNNEI. In nucleotides, the CDR3 is TGTGCCAGCAGTGACGGCCGAGCTAACTATGGCTACACCTTC. Translated, it gives CASSDGRANYGYTF.

A few counts support this clonotype. The chain recombines TRBV7-2 with TRBJ2-5; 8 bases match TRBD1. This CDR3 is 16 amino acids long. The germline CDR1 and CDR2 sequences are SGHTA and FQGNSA. V shed 5 bases, J shed 2 bases, and the junction held 10 bases outside the gene matches. CDR3 region: CASSPRTGRGQETQYF. DNA of the CDR3: TGTGCCAGCAGCCCTCGGACAGGGAGAGGGCAAGAGACCCAGTACTTC.

The chain links TRBV15 to TRBJ2-2, with 9 bases fitting TRBD1. The V gene end was trimmed by 8 bases and the J gene end by 5 bases; junction bases not matched to a gene: 9. The CDR3 loop spans 15 amino acids. Germline-derived CDR1 and CDR2 are LNHNV and YYDKDF (reference sequence). As DNA, the CDR3 is TGTGCCACCGCCTCCGGGACAGGGATAACCGGGGAGCTGTTTTTT. It is translated as CATASGTGITGELFF. The whole variable domain, filled in from reference TRBV15 and TRBJ2-2, reads DAMVIQNPRYQVTQFGKPVTLSCSQTLNHNVMYWYQQKSSQAPKLLFHYYDKDFNNEADTPDNFQSRRPNTSFCFLDIRSPGLGDTAMYLCATASGTGITGELFFGEGSRLTVL.

Only a few counts were recorded for this clonotype. The chain recombines TRBV6-2 or TRBV6-3 with TRBJ2-3, with no clear D. Between the trimmed V and J ends, which lost 2 bases and 7 bases, there was a span of 4 bases. The germline gives CDR1 MNHEY, CDR2 SVGEGT. The CDR3 extends over 11 amino acids. The CDR3 coding sequence is TGTGCCAGCAGTTACAGTTATACGCAGTATTTT. Its protein is CASSYSYTQYF.

The CDR3 coding sequence is TGTGCCAGCAGTCGGACTAGCGGGGCGACAGATACGCAGTATTTT. It specifies CASSRTSGATDTQYF. V usage is TRBV12-3 or TRBV12-4 and J usage is TRBJ2-3; 12 nucleotides match TRBD2. This CDR3 has 15 amino acids. V dropped 5 bases and J dropped 3; count of bases not matched to a gene: 3.

This clonotype was counted at least ten times. The rearrangement links TRBV2 to TRBJ1-1, with 8 bases matching TRBD1. Unmatched junction bases numbered 6, after V lost 5 bases and J lost 4 bases. CDR1 is SNHLY and CDR2 is FYNNEI in the germline V gene. CDR3 length: 14 amino acids. The CDR3 sequence: CASSRTGMGTEAFF. The CDR3 DNA follows: TGTGCCAGCAGTAGGACAGGGATGGGCACTGAAGCTTTCTTT.

This clonotype was counted a few times. V and J are TRBV3-1 and TRBJ2-4; 8 bases line up with TRBD1. This CDR3 has 13 amino acids. The trim removed 8 bases at V and 7 bases at J, leaving 7 bases unmatched. CDR1 LGHDT and CDR2 YNNKEL come from the germline V gene (reference sequence). This CDR3 is CASGRTGSNIQYF. CDR3 nucleotides: TGTGCCAGCGGACGGACAGGGTCGAACATTCAGTACTTC. Filled out from reference TRBV3-1 and TRBJ2-4, the complete variable domain reads DTAVSQTPKYLVTQMGNDKSIKCEQNLGHDTMYWYKQDSKKFLKIMFSYNNKELIINETVPNRFSPKSPDKAHLNLHINSLELGDSAVYFCASGRTGSNIQYFGAGTRLSVL.

This chain uses TRBV27 with TRBJ2-6; a possible D gene is TRBD1 (6 bases). CDR3 length: 14 residues. The V end was cut by 6 bases, the J end by 4 bases, with 10 bases between. Germline assignment: CDR1 MNHEY and CDR2 SMNVEV (reference sequence). This CDR3 is CASRSGVGANVLTF. CDR3 coding DNA: TGTGCCAGCAGGTCAGGGGTCGGGGCCAACGTCCTGACTTTC.

The chain combines TRBV5-5 with TRBJ2-1; D could derive from TRBD1 or TRBD2 (5 bases each). Trimming stripped 3 bases from V and 11 bases from J, with 12 bases between. Looked up from germline, CDR1 is SGHKS and CDR2 is YYEKEE (reference sequence). The CDR3 runs to 12 residues. CDR3 residues: CASSWDLVQQFF. CDR3 sequence (DNA): TGTGCCAGCAGCTGGGACCTAGTTCAGCAGTTCTTC.

This clonotype was seen only a few times. The gene calls are TRBV7-2 and TRBJ2-2; D is undetermined. The CDR3 loop spans 14 amino acids. Trimming shortened V by 4 bases and J by 6 bases, and 12 bases separated the two germline ends. Germline assignment: CDR1 SGHTA and CDR2 FQGNSA. CDR3 DNA sequence: TGTGCCAGCAGCTCCCTAAGGACGCCCGGGGAGCTGTTTTTT. It yields the protein CASSSLRTPGELFF.

This chain uses TRBV29-1 with TRBJ1-1; D remains ambiguous. Germline V gene sequence: CDR1 SQVTM, CDR2 ANQGSEA. Trimming pared 4 bases from V and 0 bases from J, leaving 3 bases between. The CDR3 consists of 11 residues. This chain's CDR3 is CSVVLNTEAFF. For the CDR3, the DNA is TGCAGCGTTGTTTTGAACACTGAAGCTTTCTTT. The whole variable domain, remainder taken from reference TRBV29-1 and TRBJ1-1, is SAVISQKPSRDICQRGTSLTIQCQVDSQVTMMFWYRQQPGQSLTLIATANQGSEATYESGFVIDKFPISRPNLTFSTLTVSNMSPEDSSIYLCSVVLNTEAFFGQGTRLTVV.

This clonotype was recorded a few times. The chain links TRBV19 to TRBJ2-2; 9 bases are a match to TRBD1. V was clipped by 10 bases and J by 7 bases; unmatched bases: 7. CDR3 length: 13 amino acids. Germline V gene sequence: CDR1 LNHDA, CDR2 SQIVND (reference sequence). In nucleotides, the CDR3 is TGTGCCACCAACAGGGGGCCGGGCGGGGAGCTGTTTTTT. Encoded protein: CATNRGPGGELFF.

This clonotype turned up a few times. The chain carries TRBV5-1 and TRBJ2-2; TRBD2 agrees at 14 bases. The germline V gene has CDR1 SGHRS and CDR2 YFSETQ. The CDR3 sequence is 17 residues long. The V and J ends lost 0 bases and 4 bases, in that order; junction bases with no gene match: 2. This chain's CDR3 is CASSLAGTSGGTGELFF. For the CDR3, the DNA is TGCGCCAGCAGCTTGGCCGGGACTAGCGGGGGCACCGGGGAGCTGTTTTTT.

This clonotype has ten or more counts. The chain couples TRBV7-8 to TRBJ1-5, with a possible D match to TRBD1 (6 bases). V gave up 3 bases and J gave up 2 bases, with 17 bases separating them. The CDR3 is 17 amino acids. CDR1 and CDR2 from the germline V gene are SGHVS and FQNEAQ. In nucleotides, the CDR3 is TGTGCCAGCAGCTTGGGTGCGGGGGGCTCAGGCAATCAGCCCCAGCATTTT. It yields the protein CASSLGAGGSGNQPQHF.

This clonotype was picked up a small number of times. The V call is TRBV20-1, the J call TRBJ1-1; D uncertain. CDR3 size: 15 residues. Germline lookup yields CDR1 DFQATT and CDR2 SNEGSKA (reference sequence). V was cut by 3 bases and J by 5 bases, with 19 bases left in between. CDR3 sequence: CSARAFLLQATEAFF. CDR3 DNA sequence: TGCAGTGCTAGGGCTTTCCTCCTTCAGGCGACTGAAGCTTTCTTT.

CDR3 nucleotide sequence: TGTGCCACCAGCAGAGAGGATACGGGATGGCTGTTCTTC. It is translated as CATSREDTGWLFF. The rearrangement links TRBV15 to TRBJ2-1; D perhaps matches TRBD2 (5 bases). The CDR3 has 13 amino acids. The V gene's germline CDR1 is LNHNV and CDR2 YYDKDF (reference sequence). Trimming pared 0 bases from V and 15 bases from J, leaving 15 bases between. The entire variable domain, with the rest obtained from reference TRBV15 and TRBJ2-1, is as follows: DAMVIQNPRYQVTQFGKPVTLSCSQTLNHNVMYWYQQKSSQAPKLLFHYYDKDFNNEADTPDNFQSRRPNTSFCFLDIRSPGLGDTAMYLCATSREDTGWLFFGPGTRLTVL.

This clonotype was counted a few times. The V call is TRBV7-8, the J call TRBJ2-3; D is perhaps TRBD1 or TRBD2 (5 bases each). Germline V gives CDR1 SGHVS, CDR2 FQNEAQ. V dropped 5 bases and J dropped 0 bases, with 18 bases sitting between them. There are 17 residues in the CDR3. CDR3 sequence: CASSPTGGGTSTDTQYF. DNA for the CDR3: TGTGCCAGCAGCCCCACTGGGGGTGGAACTAGCACAGATACGCAGTATTTT.

V gene TRBV7-6 combines with J gene TRBJ2-5; the match to TRBD1 covers 8 bases. The V gene end was trimmed by 4 bases and the J gene end by 1 base; junction bases not matched to a gene: 5. This CDR3 has 15 amino acids. In germline, CDR1 is SGHVS, CDR2 FNYEAQ. This CDR3 is CASSYGQGLQETQYF. In nucleotides, the CDR3 is TGTGCCAGCAGCTACGGACAGGGACTCCAAGAGACCCAGTACTTC. The whole variable domain, filled in from reference TRBV7-6 and TRBJ2-5, reads GAGVSQSPRYKVTKRGQDVALRCDPISGHVSLYWYRQALGQGPEFLTYFNYEAQQDKSGLPNDRFSAERPEGSISTLTIQRTEQRDSAMYRCASSYGQGLQETQYFGPGTRLLVL.

This clonotype came up a few times. This sequence joins TRBV6-1 and TRBJ2-6, with D possibly TRBD2 on 6 matching bases. V lost 8 bases, J lost 1 base, and 15 bases lay in between. CDR3 length: 16 residues. Germline CDR1 reads MNHNS; CDR2 reads SASEGT. Here the CDR3 DNA reads TGTGCCAGCGGAGGGCACTGGACGTCTGGGGCCAACGTCCTGACTTTC. It translates to CASGGHWTSGANVLTF.